This T cell receptor (beta chain) originates from a study of T cells after yellow fever vaccination. The sample holds many counts of this clonotype. Germline V gives CDR1 SGDLS, CDR2 YYNGEE. Trimming pared 3 bases from V and 2 bases from J, leaving 12 bases between. The CDR3 has 14 residues. Via MiXCR, TCRdb re-called the 5' RACE reads, giving one row per CDR3 protein. Of 250,000 or so distinct CDR3 sequences listed, more than 3.5% are singletons. This sequence joins TRBV9 and TRBJ2-7, with D unclear. The receptor was isolated from a man in his late teens or twenties who received the YFV17D yellow fever vaccine. This specimen was PBMCs, taken 15 days after the yellow fever booster vaccination. The CDR3 is CASSEAPTPYEQYF. The CDR3 DNA is TGTGCCAGCAGCGAGGCGCCAACCCCCTACGAGCAGTACTTC.